These T cell receptor beta chains were read from a single sample in a study of T cell repertoires in cytomegalovirus infection. TCRdb independently ran MiXCR on the reads; one entry per CDR3 protein. The sample carries around 200,000 distinct CDR3 sequences, approximately 17% recorded once. The sample consisted of CD8+ T cells from PBMCs. The source is a human donor in good health (CMV status not recorded). Some clones in this sample may be carry-over from other donors' samples. Each CDR3 is given with its conserved first and last residue. Fields, in order: J gene, V gene, D gene, CDR3 length, clone size, CDR3 protein, CDR3 DNA. The D gene is left open where the match is weak. Clone size, where shown, is once, few, many, or a class for clones that have expanded.

j_call: TRBJ1-2
v_call: TRBV7-2
d_call: .
cdr3_length: 15
clone_size: medium-sized
cdr3_aa: CASSLALRQGDGYTF
cdr3_nt: TGTGCCAGCAGCTTAGCGCTAAGGCAGGGTGATGGCTACACCTTC

j_call: TRBJ2-5
v_call: TRBV25-1
d_call: .
cdr3_length: 14
clone_size: .
cdr3_aa: CASSPYRAEETQYF
cdr3_nt: TGTGCCAGCAGCCCTTACAGGGCCGAAGAGACCCAGTACTTC

j_call: TRBJ2-7
v_call: TRBV10-3
d_call: TRBD1
cdr3_length: 15
clone_size: .
cdr3_aa: CAISGGQRGSYEQYF
cdr3_nt: TGTGCCATCAGTGGGGGACAGCGAGGCTCCTACGAGCAGTACTTC

j_call: TRBJ2-4
v_call: TRBV7-9
d_call: .
cdr3_length: 16
clone_size: few
cdr3_aa: CASSSLKQGPKNIQYF
cdr3_nt: TGTGCCAGCAGCTCCTTGAAACAGGGACCCAAAAACATTCAGTACTTC

j_call: TRBJ2-3
v_call: TRBV6-1
d_call: TRBD1
cdr3_length: 16
clone_size: .
cdr3_aa: CASSSSSGQGPDTQYF
cdr3_nt: TGTGCCAGCAGTTCTTCAAGCGGACAGGGGCCAGATACGCAGTATTTT

j_call: TRBJ1-5
v_call: TRBV2
d_call: .
cdr3_length: 15
clone_size: .
cdr3_aa: CASSDNGQGNQPQHF
cdr3_nt: TGTGCCAGTTCCGATAACGGGCAGGGGAATCAGCCCCAGCATTTT

j_call: TRBJ2-5
v_call: TRBV29-1
d_call: .
cdr3_length: 12
clone_size: .
cdr3_aa: CSASNWGETQYF
cdr3_nt: TGCAGCGCCTCCAACTGGGGAGAGACCCAGTACTTC

j_call: TRBJ2-7
v_call: TRBV28
d_call: .
cdr3_length: 13
clone_size: .
cdr3_aa: CASSTSQGFKQYF
cdr3_nt: TGTGCCAGCAGTACCTCACAGGGATTCAAGCAGTACTTC

j_call: TRBJ1-2
v_call: TRBV20-1
d_call: TRBD1
cdr3_length: 15
clone_size: .
cdr3_aa: CSASPIRNAEGAYTF
cdr3_nt: TGCAGTGCTAGCCCCATAAGGAACGCGGAGGGGGCCTACACCTTC

j_call: TRBJ2-7
v_call: TRBV20-1
d_call: .
cdr3_length: 16
clone_size: few
cdr3_aa: CSASDLERGNFYEQYF
cdr3_nt: TGCAGTGCTAGTGACCTGGAACGAGGGAACTTCTACGAGCAGTACTTC

j_call: TRBJ2-7
v_call: TRBV28
d_call: TRBD2
cdr3_length: 14
clone_size: few
cdr3_aa: CASTGLAGPYEQYF
cdr3_nt: TGTGCCAGCACCGGACTAGCGGGACCCTACGAGCAGTACTTC

j_call: TRBJ2-3
v_call: TRBV12-3/TRBV12-4
d_call: .
cdr3_length: 12
clone_size: .
cdr3_aa: CASTQGSDTQYF
cdr3_nt: TGTGCCAGCACCCAGGGGTCAGATACGCAGTATTTT

j_call: TRBJ1-5
v_call: TRBV12-3/TRBV12-4
d_call: .
cdr3_length: 11
clone_size: .
cdr3_aa: CAVGLHQPQHF
cdr3_nt: TGTGCCGTAGGGCTCCATCAGCCCCAGCATTTT

j_call: TRBJ2-3
v_call: TRBV20-1
d_call: .
cdr3_length: 11
clone_size: few
cdr3_aa: CSASHTDTQYF
cdr3_nt: TGCAGTGCTAGTCACACAGATACGCAGTATTTT

j_call: TRBJ2-7
v_call: TRBV7-9
d_call: .
cdr3_length: 14
clone_size: few
cdr3_aa: CASSQTGPSYEQYF
cdr3_nt: TGTGCCAGCAGTCAAACGGGACCCTCCTACGAGCAGTACTTC

j_call: TRBJ1-2
v_call: TRBV7-2
d_call: TRBD1
cdr3_length: 13
clone_size: .
cdr3_aa: CASRTGQIYGYTF
cdr3_nt: TGTGCCAGCAGGACAGGGCAAATCTATGGCTACACCTTC

j_call: TRBJ2-7
v_call: TRBV4-3
d_call: TRBD1
cdr3_length: 14
clone_size: .
cdr3_aa: CASSPDRGPGEQYF
cdr3_nt: TGCGCCAGCAGCCCGGACAGGGGACCGGGCGAGCAGTACTTC

j_call: TRBJ1-1
v_call: TRBV5-6
d_call: .
cdr3_length: 20
clone_size: few
cdr3_aa: CASSKPPGRRLPIGGTEAFF
cdr3_nt: TGTGCCAGCAGTAAACCTCCGGGGCGACGATTACCGATCGGAGGCACTGAAGCTTTCTTT

j_call: TRBJ2-1
v_call: TRBV6-2/TRBV6-3
d_call: .
cdr3_length: 14
clone_size: few
cdr3_aa: CASHRQSSYNEQFF
cdr3_nt: TGTGCCAGCCACCGACAGAGCTCCTACAATGAGCAGTTCTTC

j_call: TRBJ2-2
v_call: TRBV6-6
d_call: .
cdr3_length: 16
clone_size: few
cdr3_aa: CASTPQMGLNTGELFF
cdr3_nt: TGTGCCAGCACCCCGCAAATGGGGCTGAACACCGGGGAGCTGTTTTTT

j_call: TRBJ1-2
v_call: TRBV28
d_call: .
cdr3_length: 13
clone_size: few
cdr3_aa: CASALRVHYGYTF
cdr3_nt: TGTGCCAGCGCCCTCAGGGTTCACTATGGCTACACCTTC

j_call: TRBJ2-5
v_call: TRBV7-9
d_call: TRBD1
cdr3_length: 15
clone_size: .
cdr3_aa: CASLNRDSLQETQYF
cdr3_nt: TGTGCCAGCCTTAATAGGGACAGCCTCCAAGAGACCCAGTACTTC

j_call: TRBJ2-1
v_call: TRBV6-6
d_call: .
cdr3_length: 14
clone_size: .
cdr3_aa: CASSYSFQINEQFF
cdr3_nt: TGTGCCAGCAGTTACTCGTTTCAGATCAATGAGCAGTTCTTC

j_call: TRBJ2-4
v_call: TRBV10-2
d_call: .
cdr3_length: 14
clone_size: .
cdr3_aa: CASSESVAKNIQYF
cdr3_nt: TGCGCCAGCAGTGAGTCGGTAGCCAAAAACATTCAGTACTTC

j_call: TRBJ2-7
v_call: TRBV9
d_call: .
cdr3_length: 12
clone_size: few
cdr3_aa: CASNSGGHEQYF
cdr3_nt: TGTGCCAGCAATTCGGGGGGCCACGAGCAGTACTTC

j_call: TRBJ1-1
v_call: TRBV25-1
d_call: .
cdr3_length: 10
clone_size: .
cdr3_aa: CASSATEAFF
cdr3_nt: TGTGCCAGCAGTGCTACTGAAGCTTTCTTT

j_call: TRBJ1-3
v_call: TRBV29-1
d_call: .
cdr3_length: 13
clone_size: .
cdr3_aa: CSVEWTDGNTIYF
cdr3_nt: TGCAGCGTTGAGTGGACAGATGGAAACACCATATATTTT